The 27 T cell receptor beta chains presented below share a single source sample, sequenced in a study of Ad26.COV2.S vaccination and SARS-CoV-2 variants. TCRdb's table, derived via immunoSEQ multiplex PCR, lists solely in-frame clones and lacks some. The repertoire consists of about 420,000 clones, with 70% to 90% occurring once and the leading ten covering 3.6%. Treatment given: roughly 20 received Ad26.COV2.S at low or high dose, single or two shots; roughly five received placebo; per-sample allocation not given. Material that was analyzed had been drawn on day 63 after the first vaccine or placebo injection. The sequencing here drew on peripheral blood, taken in a trial of Ad26.COV2.S vaccine versus placebo. Receptors were obtained from a person aged 18-60 years who received the Ad26.COV2.S COVID-19 vaccine or a placebo.

This clone was recorded a few times. The rearrangement joins TRBV11-2 to TRBJ2-2, with D unclear. Trimming took 2 bases from V and 6 from J, leaving 10 bases between them. CDR1 and CDR2 from the germline V gene are SGHAT and FQNNGV. The CDR3 sequence is 14 residues long. The CDR3 sequence: CASSLSPDSGELFF. CDR3 coding DNA: TGTGCCAGCAGCTTATCTCCCGACTCCGGGGAGCTGTTTTTT.

This chain uses TRBV2 with TRBJ1-3; D perhaps matches TRBD1 (5 bases). V lost 1 base and J lost 3, with 10 bases in between. Germline V lookup: CDR1 SNHLY, CDR2 FYNNEI. CDR3 size: 15 residues. CDR3 region: CASSEDGTGGNTIYF. In nucleotides, the CDR3 is TGTGCCAGCAGTGAAGACGGGACGGGTGGAAACACCATATATTTT.

With regard to this clone: Different DNA sequences within this sample yield the same CDR3. The V and J genes are TRBV27 and TRBJ2-2; either TRBD1 or TRBD2 may fit D (6 bases each). Germline loops: CDR1 MNHEY, CDR2 SMNVEV (reference sequence). There are 13 residues in the CDR3. V gave up 2 bases and J gave up 6 bases, with 7 bases separating them. CDR3 sequence (DNA): TGTGCCAGCAGTTTAAGGGGGGCCGGGGAGCTGTTTTTT. Translated: CASSLRGAGELFF.

This chain links TRBV6-4 with TRBJ2-1; the match to TRBD2 covers 7 bases. After removal of 7 bases from V and 4 bases from J, the junction contained 7 bases not matched to a gene. CDR3 length: 14 residues. Germline V CDR1 and CDR2: MRHNA, SNTAGT. The CDR3 here is CASKAGVKYNEQFF. The DNA of the CDR3 is TGTGCCAGCAAGGCGGGGGTTAAATACAATGAGCAGTTCTTC.

CDR3 DNA: TGTGCCAGCAGCGCCTCAGCCCCCGGCGAGCAGTTCTTC. It translates to CASSASAPGEQFF. The chain has TRBV11-2 and TRBJ2-1; no clear D gene. The CDR3 has 13 amino acids. The V and J ends lost 5 bases and 10 bases respectively, with 15 bases between them. Germline assignment: CDR1 SGHAT and CDR2 FQNNGV.

This chain uses TRBV10-3 with TRBJ1-1, with 8 positions matching TRBD1. From germline, CDR1 is ENHRY and CDR2 SYGVKD. The CDR3 has 14 residues. The trim removed 6 bases at V and 2 bases at J, leaving 5 bases unmatched. CDR3 nucleotides: TGTGCCATCAGGGACAGGGTGGGCAACACTGAAGCTTTCTTT. This translates into CAIRDRVGNTEAFF.

V is TRBV21-1 and J is TRBJ2-7; TRBD1, the table's D call, was not compared with the DNA. TRBV21-1 is annotated as a pseudogene. The CDR3 is 14 amino acids. DNA of the CDR3: TGTGCCCCGAACGGCCCAGGGCCCCTATACGAGCAGTACTTC. Its protein is CAPNGPGPLYEQYF.

This clone was found a few times. The V and J genes are TRBV6-6 and TRBJ2-7, with TRBD1 matching over 7 bases. V lost 5 bases, J lost 2 bases, and 6 bases stayed unmatched. Per germline, CDR1 MNHNY and CDR2 SVGAGI (reference sequence). The CDR3 covers 14 residues. The CDR3 DNA reads TGTGCCAGCAGTCATGGGACAGTAGCCTACGAGCAGTACTTC. It codes for CASSHGTVAYEQYF.

This sequence joins TRBV28 and TRBJ1-6, with D hard to call. V lost 5 bases, J lost 0 bases, and 11 bases lay in between. The CDR3 has 16 amino acids. Per the germline V gene, CDR1 is MDHEN and CDR2 is SYDVKM. Here the CDR3 DNA reads TGTGCCAGCAGTCGGACTGAATTCTCCTATAATTCACCCCTCCACTTT. It is translated as CASSRTEFSYNSPLHF. Looking up the rest from reference TRBV28 and TRBJ1-6 gives the full variable domain: DVKVTQSSRYLVKRTGEKVFLECVQDMDHENMFWYRQDPGLGLRLIYFSYDVKMKEKGDIPEGYSVSREKKERFSLILESASTNQTSMYLCASSRTEFSYNSPLHFGNGTRLTVT.

This chain joins TRBV10-3 and TRBJ2-3; possibly TRBD1 or TRBD2 for D (5 bases each). V lost 6 bases and J lost 2, with 18 bases in between. Germline V lookup: CDR1 ENHRY, CDR2 SYGVKD. The CDR3 runs 16 residues. CDR3 amino acids: CAISPPGGGDTDTQYF. The DNA of the CDR3 is TGTGCCATCAGCCCCCCTGGGGGTGGAGACACAGATACGCAGTATTTT.

The chain joins TRBV25-1 to TRBJ2-5; 9 bases fit TRBD1. J was trimmed by 0 bases and V by 6 bases; bases with no gene match: 8. The CDR3 has 16 amino acids. Germline CDR1 MGHDK, CDR2 SYGVNS. The chain's CDR3 is CASRSGTGRYQETQYF. The CDR3 nucleotides read TGTGCCAGCAGGTCCGGGACAGGGCGCTACCAAGAGACCCAGTACTTC.

The CDR3 spells CASREDRGHYGYTF. The CDR3 DNA reads as TGTGCCAGTAGGGAAGACAGGGGACACTATGGCTACACCTTC. This chain joins TRBV19 and TRBJ1-2, with TRBD1 matching over 8 bases. Per the germline V gene, CDR1 is LNHDA and CDR2 is SQIVND (reference sequence). The CDR3 spans 14 residues. Trimming took 6 bases from V and 3 from J; bases not matched to a gene: 6.

A few counts support this clone. The J gene is TRBJ2-5, the V gene TRBV6-1; TRBD1 matches at 7 bases. This CDR3 is built from 16 residues. J was trimmed by 5 bases and V by 4 bases; bases with no gene match: 13. Germline assignment: CDR1 MNHNS and CDR2 SASEGT. As DNA, the CDR3 is TGTGCCAGCAGTGGTATTTATTCGAGGGGGCAGGAGACCCAGTACTTC. Protein product: CASSGIYSRGQETQYF.

V gene TRBV9 combines with J gene TRBJ2-7; 9 nucleotides line up with TRBD1. CDR1 and CDR2 from the germline V gene are SGDLS and YYNGEE. Trimming removed 2 bases from V and 6 bases from J; junction bases left unmatched: 6. This CDR3 contains 14 residues. CDR3 nucleotide sequence: TGTGCCAGCAGCGTGAGGGACAGGGACTCCGAGCAGTACTTC. Translating it yields CASSVRDRDSEQYF.

The J gene is TRBJ1-1, the V gene TRBV19, with TRBD1 as a possible D gene (5 bases). The CDR3 is 13 residues long. V dropped 5 bases and J dropped 4 bases, with 11 bases sitting between them. CDR1 LNHDA and CDR2 SQIVND come from the germline V gene (reference sequence). CDR3 sequence reads: CASSYRLLTEAFF. CDR3 nucleotide sequence: TGTGCCAGTAGTTACAGGTTGCTCACTGAAGCTTTCTTT.

The CDR3 sequence is CASSQDQGYEQYF. The CDR3 DNA follows: TGCGCCAGCAGCCAAGATCAGGGCTACGAGCAGTACTTC. The chain combines TRBV4-1 with TRBJ2-7; TRBD1 is a possible D gene (5 bases). Trimming cost V 0 bases and J 3 bases, with 6 bases left between them. The germline gives CDR1 MGHRA, CDR2 YSYEKL. The CDR3 consists of 13 residues.

V and J are TRBV29-1 and TRBJ1-2, with 10 bases aligning to TRBD1. This CDR3 comprises 13 residues. V trimming: 4 bases; J trimming: 4 bases; junction bases outside the gene matches: 3. Germline V lookup: CDR1 SQVTM, CDR2 ANQGSEA. CDR3 residues: CSVAGTGAYGYTF. The CDR3 coding sequence is TGCAGCGTTGCCGGGACAGGGGCCTATGGCTACACCTTC.

This rearrangement joins TRBV5-1 to TRBJ2-7, with 8 bases that match TRBD1. The CDR3 is made up of 15 amino acids. Germline CDR1 is SGHRS and CDR2 is YFSETQ. With 4 bases clipped from V and 2 bases from J, the junction kept 8 bases outside the gene matches. CDR3 coding DNA: TGCGCCAGCAGCGATCGACAGGGGAACACCTACGAGCAGTACTTC. The encoded protein is CASSDRQGNTYEQYF.

V gene TRBV2 combines with J gene TRBJ1-4; TRBD1 might be the D (5 bases). The CDR3 runs 13 residues. The V gene lost 9 bases and the J gene lost 6 bases, with 14 bases spanning the gap. CDR1 and CDR2 (germline): SNHLY, FYNNEI. Here the CDR3 reads CASSRGVYEKLFF. For the CDR3, the DNA is TGTGCCAGTTCCCGGGGGGTTTATGAAAAACTGTTTTTT. Using reference TRBV2 and TRBJ1-4 for the parts outside the CDR3, the full variable domain is EPEVTQTPSHQVTQMGQEVILRCVPISNHLYFYWYRQILGQKVEFLVSFYNNEISEKSEIFDDQFSVERPDGSNFTLKIRSTKLEDSAMYFCASSRGVYEKLFFGSGTQLSVL.

The J gene is TRBJ2-5, the V gene TRBV28; 10 bases are shared with TRBD2. J was trimmed by 2 bases and V by 4 bases; bases with no gene match: 7. The V gene's germline CDR1 is MDHEN and CDR2 SYDVKM. CDR3 length: 16 amino acids. CDR3 coding DNA: TGTGCCAGCAGTTCCCCGGGACTAGCGCAACAAGAGACCCAGTACTTC. Translation gives CASSSPGLAQQETQYF. Drawing the rest from reference TRBV28 and TRBJ2-5, the complete variable domain is DVKVTQSSRYLVKRTGEKVFLECVQDMDHENMFWYRQDPGLGLRLIYFSYDVKMKEKGDIPEGYSVSREKKERFSLILESASTNQTSMYLCASSSPGLAQQETQYFGPGTRLLVL.

This rearrangement joins TRBV12-3 or TRBV12-4 to TRBJ2-1, with TRBD2 as a possible D gene (7 bases). The CDR3 loop spans 12 amino acids. Trimming left V 7 bases short and J 10 bases short, with 14 bases between. CDR3 sequence: CASTPGGGEQFF. In nucleotides, the CDR3 is TGTGCCAGCACCCCGGGCGGGGGCGAGCAGTTCTTC.

The CDR3 DNA sequence: TGTGCCAGCAGCCCGACAGGGTATAGCAATCAGCCCCAGCATTTT. This gives the protein CASSPTGYSNQPQHF. The chain couples TRBV28 to TRBJ1-5; 7 bases match TRBD1. Losses at the gene ends were 6 bases for V and 0 bases for J; bases not matched to a gene: 5. The CDR3 spans 15 residues. The V gene's germline CDR1 is MDHEN and CDR2 SYDVKM.

The chain joins TRBV6-6 to TRBJ1-4; 9 positions match TRBD1. This CDR3 is 17 amino acids long. Germline-derived CDR1 and CDR2 are MNHNY and SVGAGI (reference sequence). Trimming took 5 bases from V and 6 from J; bases not matched to a gene: 13. CDR3 in DNA: TGTGCCAGCAGTCCCGGGACAGGGTTAATGGAGGATGAAAAACTGTTTTTT. This codes for CASSPGTGLMEDEKLFF.

V gene TRBV7-2 combines with J gene TRBJ1-1; no clear D. Trimming shortened V by 4 bases and J by 0 bases, and 9 bases separated the two germline ends. Germline V gene lookup returns CDR1 SGHTA and CDR2 FQGNSA. The CDR3 is 14 residues long. Here the CDR3 DNA reads TGTGCCAGCAGCTCCCCGGTTGTGAACACTGAAGCTTTCTTT. Translation: CASSSPVVNTEAFF.

This clone was seen only once. The chain uses TRBV18 and TRBJ1-3; D unclear. CDR1 and CDR2 (germline): KGHSH, LQKENI. V was cut by 2 bases and J by 8 bases, with 7 bases left in between. This CDR3 has 12 residues. In DNA form, the CDR3 reads TGTGCCAGCTCACCATTTGCGGACACCATATATTTT. Residues: CASSPFADTIYF.

The gene calls are TRBV19 and TRBJ2-1; D is possibly TRBD1 (5 bases). This CDR3 is built from 14 residues. Trimming took off 3 bases at V and 7 bases at J, with 13 bases between the two ends. From germline, CDR1 is LNHDA and CDR2 SQIVND (reference sequence). CDR3 protein: CASSISRVGNEQFF. Here the CDR3 DNA reads TGTGCCAGTAGTATCTCCAGGGTCGGAAATGAGCAGTTCTTC.

This chain joins TRBV4-3 and TRBJ1-2; D is possibly TRBD1 (5 bases). This CDR3 is built from 14 residues. Germline V gene data show CDR1 as LGHNA and CDR2 as YSLEER. V dropped 0 bases and J dropped 4 bases, with 9 bases sitting between them. The CDR3 DNA sequence: TGCGCCAGCAGCCAAGAGGGGGGGACCTATGGCTACACCTTC. Amino acid sequence: CASSQEGGTYGYTF.